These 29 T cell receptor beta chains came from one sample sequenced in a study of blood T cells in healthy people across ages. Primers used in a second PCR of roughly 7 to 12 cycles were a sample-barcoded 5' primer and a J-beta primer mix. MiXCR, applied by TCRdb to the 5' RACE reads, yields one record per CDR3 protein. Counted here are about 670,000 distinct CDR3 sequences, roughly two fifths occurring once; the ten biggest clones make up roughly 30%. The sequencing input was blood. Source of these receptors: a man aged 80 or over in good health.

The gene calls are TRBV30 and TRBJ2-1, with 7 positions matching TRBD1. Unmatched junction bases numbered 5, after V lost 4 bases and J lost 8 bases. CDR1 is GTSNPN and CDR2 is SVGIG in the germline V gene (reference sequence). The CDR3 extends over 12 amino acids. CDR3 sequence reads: CAWNRGNDEQFF. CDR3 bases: TGTGCCTGGAACAGGGGCAACGATGAGCAGTTCTTC.

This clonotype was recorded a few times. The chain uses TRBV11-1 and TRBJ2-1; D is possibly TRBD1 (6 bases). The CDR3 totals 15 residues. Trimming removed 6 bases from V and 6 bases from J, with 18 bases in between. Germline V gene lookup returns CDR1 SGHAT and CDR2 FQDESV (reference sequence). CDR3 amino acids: CASRTDRFSINEQFF. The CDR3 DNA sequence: TGTGCCAGCAGGACGGACAGATTTTCTATCAATGAGCAGTTCTTC.

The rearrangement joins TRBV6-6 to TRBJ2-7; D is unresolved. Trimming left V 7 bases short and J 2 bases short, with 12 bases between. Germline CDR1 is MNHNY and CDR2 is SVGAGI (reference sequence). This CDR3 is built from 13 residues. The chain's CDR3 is CASTPRFAYEQYF. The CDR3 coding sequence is TGTGCCAGCACTCCAAGATTTGCCTACGAGCAGTACTTC.

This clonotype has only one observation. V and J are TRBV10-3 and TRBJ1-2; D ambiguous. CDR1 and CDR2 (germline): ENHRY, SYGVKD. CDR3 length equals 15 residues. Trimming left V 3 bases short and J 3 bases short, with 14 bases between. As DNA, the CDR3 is TGTGCCATCAGTGAAGTCTCGTCAAGGGACTATGGCTACACCTTC. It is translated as CAISEVSSRDYGYTF.

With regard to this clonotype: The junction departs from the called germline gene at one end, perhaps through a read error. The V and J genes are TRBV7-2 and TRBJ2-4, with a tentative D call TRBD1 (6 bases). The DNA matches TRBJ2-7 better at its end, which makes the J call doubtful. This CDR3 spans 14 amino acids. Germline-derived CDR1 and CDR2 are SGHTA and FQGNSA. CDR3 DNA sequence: TGTGCCAGCAGCGTAGCAGGCAGGGGTTACGAGCAGTACTTC. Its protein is CASSVAGRGYEQYF.

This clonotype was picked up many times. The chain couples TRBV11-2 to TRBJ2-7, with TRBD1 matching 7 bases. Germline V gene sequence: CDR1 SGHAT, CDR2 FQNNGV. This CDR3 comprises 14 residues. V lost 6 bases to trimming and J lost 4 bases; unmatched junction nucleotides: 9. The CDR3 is CASSLGTGVYEQYF. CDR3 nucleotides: TGTGCCAGCAGTCTCGGAACAGGGGTTTACGAGCAGTACTTC.

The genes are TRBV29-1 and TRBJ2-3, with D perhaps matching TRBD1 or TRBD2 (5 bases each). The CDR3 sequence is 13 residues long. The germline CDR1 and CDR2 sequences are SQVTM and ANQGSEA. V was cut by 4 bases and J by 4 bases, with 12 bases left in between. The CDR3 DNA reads TGCAGCGTTGGGGGGAGTGGCGCAGATACGCAGTATTTT. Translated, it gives CSVGGSGADTQYF.

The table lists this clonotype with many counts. The CDR3 region has the DNA TGCAGTGCTTTGGGGGGGGAGTACCAAGAGACCCAGTACTTC. It codes for CSALGGEYQETQYF. The genes are TRBV20-1 and TRBJ2-5, with 7 bases identical to TRBD2. The trim removed 5 bases at V and 0 bases at J, leaving 6 bases unmatched. The germline CDR1 and CDR2 sequences are DFQATT and SNEGSKA (reference sequence). The CDR3 length is 14 residues.

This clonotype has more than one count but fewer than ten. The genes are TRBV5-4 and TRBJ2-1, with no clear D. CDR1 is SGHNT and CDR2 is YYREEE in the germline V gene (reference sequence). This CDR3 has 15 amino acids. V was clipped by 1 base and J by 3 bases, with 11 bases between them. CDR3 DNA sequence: TGTGCCAGCAGCTTGTTGGCGGTGGACTACAATGAGCAGTTCTTC. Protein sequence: CASSLLAVDYNEQFF.

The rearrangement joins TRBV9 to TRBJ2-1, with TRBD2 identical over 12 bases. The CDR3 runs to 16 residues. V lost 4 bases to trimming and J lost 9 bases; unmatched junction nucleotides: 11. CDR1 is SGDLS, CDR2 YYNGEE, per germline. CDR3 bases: TGTGCCAGCAGCCCCCGACTAGCGGGAGAGAGAGGTGAGCAGTTCTTC. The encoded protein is CASSPRLAGERGEQFF.

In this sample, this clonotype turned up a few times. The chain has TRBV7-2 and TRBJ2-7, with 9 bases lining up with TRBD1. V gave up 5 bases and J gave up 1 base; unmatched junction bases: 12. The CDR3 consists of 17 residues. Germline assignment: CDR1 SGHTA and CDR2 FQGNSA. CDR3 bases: TGTGCCAGCAGCGCCCGGTCGGGGACAGGGAGTTCCTACGAGCAGTACTTC. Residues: CASSARSGTGSSYEQYF.

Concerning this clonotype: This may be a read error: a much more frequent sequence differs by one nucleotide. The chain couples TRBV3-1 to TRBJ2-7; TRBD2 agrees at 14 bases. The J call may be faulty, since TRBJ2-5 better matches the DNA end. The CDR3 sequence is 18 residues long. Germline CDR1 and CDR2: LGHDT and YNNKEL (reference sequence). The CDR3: CASSRRMTSGRESETQYF. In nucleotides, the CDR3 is TGTGCCAGCAGCCGAAGGATGACTAGCGGGAGGGAATCAGAGACCCAGTACTTC.

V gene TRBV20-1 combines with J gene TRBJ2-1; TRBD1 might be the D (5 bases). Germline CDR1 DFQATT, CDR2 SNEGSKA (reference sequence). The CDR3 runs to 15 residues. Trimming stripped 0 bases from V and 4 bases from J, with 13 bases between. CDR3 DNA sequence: TGCAGTGCTAGAGATCTTGGGGCAGGGTACAATGAGCAGTTCTTC. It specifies CSARDLGAGYNEQFF.

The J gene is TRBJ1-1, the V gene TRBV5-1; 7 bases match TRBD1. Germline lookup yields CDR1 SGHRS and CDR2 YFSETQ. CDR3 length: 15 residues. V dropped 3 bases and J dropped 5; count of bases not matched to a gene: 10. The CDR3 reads CASSSARQGVTEAFF. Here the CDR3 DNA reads TGCGCCAGCAGCTCGGCTCGTCAGGGGGTTACTGAAGCTTTCTTT.

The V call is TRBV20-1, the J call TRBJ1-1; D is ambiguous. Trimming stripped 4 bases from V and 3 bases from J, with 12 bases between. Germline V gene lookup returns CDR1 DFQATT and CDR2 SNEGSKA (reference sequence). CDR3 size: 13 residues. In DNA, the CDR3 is TGCAGTGCTAACGCGTTTGGGGACACTGAAGCTTTCTTT. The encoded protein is CSANAFGDTEAFF.

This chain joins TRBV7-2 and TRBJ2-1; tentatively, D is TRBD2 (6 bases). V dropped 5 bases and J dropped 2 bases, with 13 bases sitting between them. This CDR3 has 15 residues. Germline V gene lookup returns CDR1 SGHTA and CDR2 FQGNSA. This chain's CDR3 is CASSTGGTAYNEQFF. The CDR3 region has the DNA TGTGCCAGCAGCACCGGAGGGACCGCCTACAATGAGCAGTTCTTC. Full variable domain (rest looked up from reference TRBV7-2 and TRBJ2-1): GAGVSQSPSNKVTEKGKDVELRCDPISGHTALYWYRQSLGQGLEFLIYFQGNSAPDKSGLPSDRFSAERTGGSVSTLTIQRTQQEDSAVYLCASSTGGTAYNEQFFGPGTRLTVL.

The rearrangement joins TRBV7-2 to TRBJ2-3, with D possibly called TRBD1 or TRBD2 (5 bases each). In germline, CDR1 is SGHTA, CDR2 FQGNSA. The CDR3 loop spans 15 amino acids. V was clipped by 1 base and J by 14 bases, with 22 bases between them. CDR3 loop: CASSLGASSSNRWYF. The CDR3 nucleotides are TGTGCCAGCAGCTTAGGGGCTAGCTCCTCGAACAGGTGGTATTTT.

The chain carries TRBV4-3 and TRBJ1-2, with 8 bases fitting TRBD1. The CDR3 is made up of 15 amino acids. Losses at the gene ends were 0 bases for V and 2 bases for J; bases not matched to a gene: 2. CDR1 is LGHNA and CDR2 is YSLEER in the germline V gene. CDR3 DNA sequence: TGCGCCAGCAGCCAAGAAAACAGGGGGAACTATGGCTACACCTTC. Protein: CASSQENRGNYGYTF.

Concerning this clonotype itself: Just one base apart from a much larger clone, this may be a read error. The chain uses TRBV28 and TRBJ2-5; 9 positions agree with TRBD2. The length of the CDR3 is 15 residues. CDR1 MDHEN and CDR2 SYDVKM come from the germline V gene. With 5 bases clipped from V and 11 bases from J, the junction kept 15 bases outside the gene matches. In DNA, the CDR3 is TGTGCCAGCAGTATTCAGCTAGCGGGAAAGAATGAGCAGTACTTC. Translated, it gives CASSIQLAGKNEQYF.

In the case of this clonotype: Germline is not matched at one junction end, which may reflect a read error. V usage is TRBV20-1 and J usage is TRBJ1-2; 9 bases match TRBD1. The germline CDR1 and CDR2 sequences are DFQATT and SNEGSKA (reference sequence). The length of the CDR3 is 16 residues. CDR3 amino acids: CGAAPEGTGFNYGYTF. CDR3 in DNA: TGCGGTGCTGCTCCGGAGGGGACAGGGTTTAACTATGGCTACACCTTC.

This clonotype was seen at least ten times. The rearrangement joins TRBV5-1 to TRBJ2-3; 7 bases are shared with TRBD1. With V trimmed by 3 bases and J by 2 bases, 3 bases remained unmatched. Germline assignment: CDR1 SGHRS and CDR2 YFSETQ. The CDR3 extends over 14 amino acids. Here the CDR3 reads CASSSGQYTDTQYF. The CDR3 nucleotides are TGCGCCAGCAGCTCGGGACAGTACACAGATACGCAGTATTTT.

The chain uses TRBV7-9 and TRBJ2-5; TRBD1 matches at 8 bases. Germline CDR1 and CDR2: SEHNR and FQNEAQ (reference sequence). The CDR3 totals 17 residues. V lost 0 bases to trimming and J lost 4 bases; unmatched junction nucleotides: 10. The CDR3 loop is CASSLARGQGAGETQYF. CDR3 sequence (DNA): TGTGCCAGCAGCTTAGCTCGAGGCCAGGGGGCGGGAGAGACCCAGTACTTC. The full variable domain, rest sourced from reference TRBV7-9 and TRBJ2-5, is DTGVSQNPRHKITKRGQNVTFRCDPISEHNRLYWYRQTLGQGPEFLTYFQNEAQLEKSRLLSDRFSAERPKGSFSTLEIQRTEQGDSAMYLCASSLARGQGAGETQYFGPGTRLLVL.

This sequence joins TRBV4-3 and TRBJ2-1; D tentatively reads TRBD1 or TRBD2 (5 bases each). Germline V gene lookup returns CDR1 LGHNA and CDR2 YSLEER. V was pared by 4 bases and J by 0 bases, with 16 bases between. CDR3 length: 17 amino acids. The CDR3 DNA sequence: TGCGCCAGCAGCCGGGGCGGGTCGGAGAGCTCCTACAATGAGCAGTTCTTC. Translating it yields CASSRGGSESSYNEQFF.

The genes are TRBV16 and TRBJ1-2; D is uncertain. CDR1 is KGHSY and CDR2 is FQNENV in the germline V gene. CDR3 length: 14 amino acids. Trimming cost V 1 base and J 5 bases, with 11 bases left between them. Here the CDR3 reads CASSQLSRGYGYTF. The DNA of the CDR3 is TGTGCCAGCAGCCAATTAAGCCGGGGATATGGCTACACCTTC. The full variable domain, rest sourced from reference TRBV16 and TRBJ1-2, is GEEVAQTPKHLVRGEGQKAKLYCAPIKGHSYVFWYQQVLKNEFKFLISFQNENVFDETGMPKERFSAKCLPNSPCSLEIQATKLEDSAVYFCASSQLSRGYGYTFGSGTRLTVV.

The CDR3 DNA reads TGCAGCGTTGAAGGACTAGCGGGGAGAAATGAGCAGTTCTTC. Amino acid sequence: CSVEGLAGRNEQFF. The chain employs TRBV29-1 and TRBJ2-1, with 11 bases matching TRBD2. CDR3 length equals 14 residues. The V gene's germline CDR1 is SQVTM and CDR2 ANQGSEA. V shed 1 base, J shed 7 bases, and the junction held 3 bases outside the gene matches.

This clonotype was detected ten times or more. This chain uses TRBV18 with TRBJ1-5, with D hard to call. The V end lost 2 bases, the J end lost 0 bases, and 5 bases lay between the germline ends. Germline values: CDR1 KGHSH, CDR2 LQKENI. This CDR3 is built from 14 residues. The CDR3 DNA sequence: TGTGCCAGCTCACCAGGGCTTAGCAATCAGCCCCAGCATTTT. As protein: CASSPGLSNQPQHF.

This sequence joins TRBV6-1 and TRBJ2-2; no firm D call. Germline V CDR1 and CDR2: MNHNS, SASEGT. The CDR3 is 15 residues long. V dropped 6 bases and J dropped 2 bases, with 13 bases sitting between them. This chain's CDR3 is CASRDLGINTGELFF. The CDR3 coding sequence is TGTGCCAGCAGAGACTTGGGAATTAACACCGGGGAGCTGTTTTTT.

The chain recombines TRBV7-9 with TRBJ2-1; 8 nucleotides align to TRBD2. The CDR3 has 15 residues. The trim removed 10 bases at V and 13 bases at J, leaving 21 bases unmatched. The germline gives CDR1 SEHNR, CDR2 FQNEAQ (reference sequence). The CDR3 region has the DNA TGTGCCATAGGGGATCATCCGGGAGGGCTCTCGTACCAGTTCTTC. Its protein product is CAIGDHPGGLSYQFF.

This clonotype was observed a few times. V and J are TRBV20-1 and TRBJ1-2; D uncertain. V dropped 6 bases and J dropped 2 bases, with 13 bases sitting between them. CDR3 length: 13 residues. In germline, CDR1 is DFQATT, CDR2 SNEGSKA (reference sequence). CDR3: CSARMFSNYGYTF. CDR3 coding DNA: TGCAGTGCGAGGATGTTTTCAAACTATGGCTACACCTTC.